A selection of T cell receptor beta chains follows, all from one sample in a study of immune cell composition in non-small cell lung cancer. The data were produced by immunoSEQ multiplex PCR, yet TCRdb's version contains in-frame clones alone and is incomplete. Among 4,700 or so clones, over 60% were seen once, and the ten largest hold 13% to 15%. The specimen sequenced was non-adjacent lung tissue. These receptors were collected from a human donor with non-small cell lung cancer. Both conserved end residues are part of each CDR3.

v_call,j_call,cdr3_aa
TRBV2,TRBJ2-7,CASTVEPGAYEQYF
TRBV7-9,TRBJ2-5,CASSLDGGTSGSRETQYF
TRBV28,TRBJ1-5,CASSLQPGQGANQPQHF
TRBV14,TRBJ2-6,CASSLSYSGANVLTF
TRBV27,TRBJ2-1,CASSFSGRALDEQFF
TRBV11-2,TRBJ1-5,CASSFGGGQGQPQHF
TRBV6-6,TRBJ1-4,CASSEGTNEKLFF
TRBV11-2,TRBJ2-7,CASSSTQGDLEQYF
TRBV28,TRBJ1-5,CASSFKLLYARSNQPQHF
TRBV5-1,TRBJ2-2,CASSFGTTTGELFF
TRBV5-4,TRBJ2-1,CASSPPRGNEQFF
TRBV19,TRBJ2-5,CASRPRDKKETQYF
TRBV9,TRBJ2-3,CASSRTRDRTDTQYF
TRBV30,TRBJ1-3,CAWSVSGAGNTIYF
TRBV6-5,.,CASRTTSGTYEQYF
TRBV5-1,TRBJ2-3,CANIKRGNTDTQYF
TRBV18,TRBJ1-6,CASSPGGSSYNSPLHF
TRBV6-1,TRBJ2-1,CASSGDRTATSRSSYNEQFF
TRBV29-1,TRBJ1-2,CSVRTGNSYGYTF
TRBV19,TRBJ2-5,CASSTSGQRQETQYF
TRBV7-8,TRBJ2-3,CASSFRDYASTDTQYF
TRBV5-5,TRBJ1-1,CASSLGTGGQAFF
TRBV19,TRBJ2-7,CASKGTGGLYEQYF
TRBV10-2,TRBJ2-2,CASSEGLAGVAGELFF
TRBV6-5,TRBJ2-5,CASSRDRETQYF
TRBV7-9,TRBJ1-2,CASSPGGYGYTF
TRBV14,TRBJ2-1,CASSQRLYNEQFF
TRBV4-1,TRBJ1-2,CASSQGRDIGYTF
TRBV11-2,TRBJ2-7,CASSSDTAGGLPYEQYF
TRBV11-2,TRBJ2-7,CASSLGAGGKYEQYF
TRBV25-1,TRBJ1-1,CASSDYGARMLNTEAFF
TRBV2,TRBJ2-7,CASSSGGGHEQYF
TRBV4-2,TRBJ2-2,CASSHAAGDTGELFF
TRBV4-3,TRBJ2-2,CASSQSGNNGELFF
TRBV18,TRBJ2-7,CASSPGTGIYEQYF
TRBV11-2,TRBJ2-5,CASSQGTDPLQETQYF
TRBV18,TRBJ1-1,CASSPPSDRGRRTEAFF
TRBV19,.,CASRPDKTYEQYF
TRBV4-2,TRBJ2-1,CASSQDLGGVYNEQFF
TRBV5-1,TRBJ2-1,CASSRGQVSSYNEQFF
TRBV7-2,TRBJ2-7,CASSLGGQPQGQYF
TRBV9,TRBJ1-2,CASSSRGAYGYTF
TRBV27,TRBJ1-2,CASSLVGAANYGYTF
TRBV9,TRBJ2-1,CASSVAVQGLNEQFF
TRBV7-6,TRBJ2-1,CASSLGTGGEQFF
TRBV5-4,TRBJ2-7,CASSSSRDRGYEQYF
TRBV5-6,TRBJ2-7,CASSATYEQYF
TRBV11-1,TRBJ2-1,CASSSPPGRGASNEQFF
TRBV28,TRBJ2-7,CASTPFSGGVYEQYF
TRBV5-1,TRBJ1-4,CASYRERGGKLFF
TRBV19,TRBJ1-5,CASSMPDRASNQPQHF
TRBV9,TRBJ2-3,CASSVYVSGGGTDTQYF
TRBV5-1,TRBJ1-1,CASSSDRGYTEAFF
TRBV5-1,TRBJ2-3,CASSLEGRGPTDTQYF
TRBV7-9,TRBJ2-7,CASSRTGSSYEQYF
TRBV5-1,TRBJ2-3,CASSSITDTQYF
TRBV6-4,TRBJ2-2,CASSVSRDRVGPGELFF
TRBV2,TRBJ1-2,CASSPLGWYGYTF
TRBV9,TRBJ2-7,CASSPGLAGGYEQYF